The clone carrying this T cell receptor beta chain was seen only once. As yet, its antigen is unknown. Other DNA sequences of this sample code for an identical CDR3. These data come from a study of PD-L1 blockade in urothelial cancer. Study-wide context: Across blood samples, T cells had a median count of 141,255. Points from the study as a whole: Enhanced expansion of tumor-associated blood clones at 3 weeks characterized durable-benefit patients.

Assay: immunoSEQ multiplex PCR; the TCRdb copy retains only in-frame clones and omits some. The repertoire includes roughly 32,000 clones, around 84% of them detected once, and around 30% sits in the top ten. With V trimmed by 4 bases and J by 3 bases, 9 bases remained unmatched. Germline CDR1 reads SGHDT; CDR2 reads YYEEEE. CDR3 size: 15 residues. This TCR came from a man aged 60 to 75 with urothelial cancer. The material sequenced was PBMCs, taken around atezolizumab (anti-PD-L1) treatment. The J gene is TRBJ1-2, the V gene TRBV5-6, with 7 nucleotides matching TRBD1. The CDR3 is CASSLGGGNYYGYTF. In DNA, the CDR3 is TGTGCCAGCAGCCTTGGAGGGGGCAATTACTATGGCTACACCTTC.